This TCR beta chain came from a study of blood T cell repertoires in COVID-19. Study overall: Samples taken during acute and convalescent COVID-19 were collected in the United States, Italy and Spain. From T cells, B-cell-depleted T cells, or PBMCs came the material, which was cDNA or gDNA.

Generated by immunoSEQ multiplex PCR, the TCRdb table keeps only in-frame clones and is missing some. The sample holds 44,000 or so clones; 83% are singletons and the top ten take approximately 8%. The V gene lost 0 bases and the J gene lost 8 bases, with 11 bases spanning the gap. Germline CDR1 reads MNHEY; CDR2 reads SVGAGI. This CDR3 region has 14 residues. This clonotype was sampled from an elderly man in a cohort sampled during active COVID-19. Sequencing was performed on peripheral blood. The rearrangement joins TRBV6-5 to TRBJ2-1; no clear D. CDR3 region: CASSYSIVPDEQFF. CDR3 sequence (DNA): TGTGCCAGCAGTTACTCCATTGTGCCAGATGAGCAGTTCTTC.